Reported below is one T cell receptor beta chain. Its cognate antigen is unknown. This record comes from a study of response to subunit inactivated influenza vaccine. Notes on the study in general: The authors put forward the suggestion that each seasonal influenza vaccination may bring in only a limited number of new T cells.

TCRdb passed the RT-PCR reads through MiXCR, listing each CDR3 protein once. The top ten hold approximately 12% of the sample, which has 610,000 or so distinct CDR3 sequences, around 15% seen once. This CDR3 is 18 amino acids long. CDR1 LNHNV and CDR2 YYDKDF come from the germline V gene (reference sequence). Losses at the gene ends were 2 bases for V and 0 bases for J; bases not matched to a gene: 8. The source was PBMCs from blood, collected approximately 12 days after vaccination. The TCR sequence derives from a man aged 50 to 60 who received an inactivated influenza vaccine. J is TRBJ2-4 and V is TRBV15, with 9 bases fitting TRBD2. This CDR3 is CATSRLAGNLLAKNIQYF. In DNA, the CDR3 is TGTGCCACCAGCAGACTAGCGGGGAATTTACTAGCCAAAAACATTCAGTACTTC.